This T cell receptor gamma chain is from a study of gamma delta lymphoproliferative disorders and STAT genes. About the study: The EuroClonality-NGS protocol was used to prepare delta libraries.

In its sample, this clone is medium-sized. What it binds is not known. Study-wide results and limits: Nearly all major patient gamma and delta clonotypes were public; only a couple of gamma clonotypes were disease-private. Gamma repertoires grouped patients separately from controls; delta repertoires showed no separation.

The receptor sequences were amplified from genomic DNA of peripheral blood mononuclear cells. TCRdb reapplied CATT to the multiplex PCR reads. Here the sample spans over 1,000 gamma-chain clones, 8.2% being singletons. The CDR3 length is 13 residues. Germline-derived CDR1 and CDR2 are VINAFY and YDVSNSKD. V dropped 0 bases and J dropped 11; count of bases not matched to a gene: 10. V is TRGV5 and J is TRGJ1 or TRGJ2. The J gene, left out of TCRdb, was set here by checking the DNA against germline. The source material was blood. This receptor was identified in a human donor with gamma-delta T-cell large granular lymphocyte leukemia. The CDR3 sequence: CATWDRLRREKLF. The DNA of the CDR3 is TGTGCCACCTGGGACAGGCTGAGGAGGGAGAAACTCTTT.